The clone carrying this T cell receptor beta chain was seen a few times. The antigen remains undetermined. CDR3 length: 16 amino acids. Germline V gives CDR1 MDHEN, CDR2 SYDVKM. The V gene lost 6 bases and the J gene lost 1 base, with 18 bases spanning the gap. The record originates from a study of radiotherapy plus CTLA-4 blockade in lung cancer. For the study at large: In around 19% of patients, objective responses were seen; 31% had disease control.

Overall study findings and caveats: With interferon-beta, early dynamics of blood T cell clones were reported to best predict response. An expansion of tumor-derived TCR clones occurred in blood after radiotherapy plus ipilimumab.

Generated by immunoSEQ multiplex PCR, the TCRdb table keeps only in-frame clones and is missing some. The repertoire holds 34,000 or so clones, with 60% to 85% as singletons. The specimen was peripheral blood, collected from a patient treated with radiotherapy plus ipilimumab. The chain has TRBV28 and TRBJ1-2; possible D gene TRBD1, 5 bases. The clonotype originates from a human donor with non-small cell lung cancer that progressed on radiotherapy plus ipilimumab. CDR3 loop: CASRTLRDSINYGYTF. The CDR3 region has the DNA TGTGCCAGCAGAACATTACGCGACAGCATTAACTATGGCTACACCTTC.